The table lists the clone carrying this T cell receptor beta chain with a few counts. The CDR3 consists of 15 residues. Germline loops: CDR1 MNHNY, CDR2 SVGAGI (reference sequence). J was trimmed by 5 bases and V by 0 bases; bases with no gene match: 6. This sample is part of a study of T cells in Graves' hyperthyroidism and ophthalmopathy. Template material for amplifying TCR beta CDR3 regions consisted of RNA transcripts. HTBI primers drove first-round RT-PCR of the TCR CDR3. TCRdb ran MiXCR on the multiplex PCR reads and lists one entry per CDR3 protein. The sample carries 660,000 or so distinct CDR3 sequences, nearly 45% recorded once. Uncontrolled infection, other autoimmune disease, pregnancy and lactation each barred patients from inclusion.

This TCR derives from an adult man with Graves' disease, either hyperthyroidism or ophthalmopathy (not recorded which). Sequencing used peripheral blood or thyroid tissue (not recorded which). The chain is built from TRBV6-6 and TRBJ1-1, with 7 bases lining up with TRBD1. CDR3 nucleotide sequence: TGTGCCAGCAGTTACTCGGACAGGATACTTACTGAAGCTTTCTTT. It codes for CASSYSDRILTEAFF.